This TCR beta chain emerged from a study of blood T cell repertoires in COVID-19. In the study overall: Material from acute and convalescent COVID-19 was sourced from the United States, Italy and Spain.

Clones were read by immunoSEQ multiplex PCR, and TCRdb kept only the in-frame ones, dropping some. The table lists some 670,000 clones, 70% to 90% of them singletons, with over 0.2% in the top ten. Germline-derived CDR1 and CDR2 are KGHDR and SFDVKD. J was trimmed by 4 bases and V by 6 bases; bases with no gene match: 9. The CDR3 consists of 15 residues. The receptor was isolated from a woman under 30 with acute or convalescent COVID-19. The rearrangement uses TRBV24-1 and TRBJ2-3; 7 bases align to TRBD2. Sequencing was carried out using peripheral blood. CDR3 residues: CATSLGEGFSDTQYF. The CDR3 DNA follows: TGTGCCACCAGTCTTGGGGAGGGATTTTCAGATACGCAGTATTTT.